These 10 T cell receptor beta chains originate from one sample sequenced in a study of shared clonotypes between healthy human individuals. Produced via immunoSEQ multiplex PCR; TCRdb's table is partial and in-frame only. The profile covers millions of clones, with under 95% appearing a single time and 1.5% to 2% taken by the ten largest. Naive-designated CD8 cells lacked CD45RO, were positively enriched for CCR7, and omitted terminally differentiated effector memory CD45RA+ cells. Sample: naive CD8+ T cells from PBMCs. Receptor source: a man between 18 and 35 years old in good health. Some clones in this sample may be carry-over from other donors' samples.

The chain recombines TRBV2 with TRBJ2-7, with D perhaps matching TRBD1 (6 bases). The CDR3 runs 16 residues. The germline CDR1 and CDR2 sequences are SNHLY and FYNNEI. Deletions cut 4 bases from V and 3 bases from J, with 19 bases between. This CDR3 is CASSALTTGFGYEQYF. CDR3 coding DNA: TGTGCCAGCAGTGCCTTAACGACAGGATTCGGCTACGAGCAGTACTTC.

A remark on this clone: Other DNA sequences in this sample translate to the same CDR3. The rearrangement links TRBV7-9 to TRBJ2-2; D gene ambiguous. Trimming took off 4 bases at V and 4 bases at J, with 4 bases between the two ends. This CDR3 comprises 12 residues. Germline CDR1 is SEHNR and CDR2 is FQNEAQ (reference sequence). For the CDR3, the DNA is TGTGCCAGCAGCTCTTCCACCGGGGAGCTGTTTTTT. Amino acids: CASSSSTGELFF.

The chain is built from TRBV10-2 and TRBJ2-2; no definite D call. The CDR3 totals 14 residues. Germline lookup yields CDR1 WSHSY and CDR2 SAAADI. Trimming removed 1 base at V and 4 bases at J, with 7 bases between. This chain's CDR3 is CASSEWGITGELFF. The CDR3 nucleotides read TGCGCCAGCAGTGAGTGGGGAATCACCGGGGAGCTGTTTTTT.

As concerns this clone: Additional DNA sequences in this sample encode the identical CDR3. V usage is TRBV4-1 and J usage is TRBJ2-7; TRBD1 matches 7 bases. This CDR3 contains 13 residues. Losses at the gene ends were 4 bases for V and 3 bases for J; bases not matched to a gene: 3. Germline V gene data show CDR1 as MGHRA and CDR2 as YSYEKL. The CDR3 DNA sequence: TGCGCCAGCAGCCCTGCAGGGGGCTACGAGCAGTACTTC. It encodes CASSPAGGYEQYF.

The chain carries TRBV9 and TRBJ2-7, with 7 bases matching TRBD2. Germline V gives CDR1 SGDLS, CDR2 YYNGEE. There are 15 residues in the CDR3. The ends lost 3 bases at V and 4 bases at J; junction bases unmatched: 10. CDR3 in amino acids: CASSERSGTIYEQYF. The CDR3 DNA sequence: TGTGCCAGCAGCGAGAGATCCGGGACTATATACGAGCAGTACTTC.

This clone is a singleton in its sample. Other DNA sequences of this sample code for an identical CDR3. J is TRBJ2-3 and V is TRBV4-1; tentatively, D is TRBD2 (5 bases). Trimming shortened V by 0 bases and J by 5 bases, and 12 bases separated the two germline ends. This CDR3 spans 15 amino acids. Germline V gene lookup returns CDR1 MGHRA and CDR2 YSYEKL. The CDR3 sequence: CASSQDEGEGDTQYF. The CDR3 nucleotides are TGCGCCAGCAGCCAAGATGAGGGCGAGGGAGATACGCAGTATTTT.

This chain uses TRBV18 with TRBJ2-3, with unresolved D. Trimming left V 4 bases short and J 3 bases short, with 14 bases between. The CDR3 covers 15 residues. Germline CDR1 and CDR2: KGHSH and LQKENI. The CDR3 region is CASSLLGIGTDTQYF. CDR3 sequence (DNA): TGTGCCAGCTCACTCCTTGGGATTGGGACAGATACGCAGTATTTT.

This rearrangement joins TRBV28 to TRBJ2-2, with TRBD1 identical over 8 bases. The V and J ends lost 1 base and 8 bases, in that order; junction bases with no gene match: 6. The CDR3 contains 15 residues. Germline lookup yields CDR1 MDHEN and CDR2 SYDVKM. CDR3 DNA sequence: TGTGCCAGCAGTTTATTCCCAGGGGGCGCGGGGGAGCTGTTTTTT. Protein sequence: CASSLFPGGAGELFF. Full variable domain (remainder filled in from reference TRBV28 and TRBJ2-2): DVKVTQSSRYLVKRTGEKVFLECVQDMDHENMFWYRQDPGLGLRLIYFSYDVKMKEKGDIPEGYSVSREKKERFSLILESASTNQTSMYLCASSLFPGGAGELFFGEGSRLTVL.

With regard to this clone: The sample contains more than one DNA sequence encoding this CDR3. The CDR3 protein is CASSLRGNYGYTF. The CDR3 bases are TGTGCCAGCAGCCTCAGGGGTAACTATGGCTACACCTTC. V usage is TRBV7-9 and J usage is TRBJ1-2, with D possibly being TRBD1 (6 bases). Deletions cut 5 bases from V and 1 base from J, with 8 bases between. CDR1 is SEHNR, CDR2 FQNEAQ, per germline (reference sequence). The CDR3 is 13 residues long.

This sequence joins TRBV11-2 and TRBJ1-1; no firm D call. V lost 3 bases, J lost 0 bases, and 14 bases lay in between. This CDR3 comprises 16 residues. Germline CDR1 SGHAT, CDR2 FQNNGV. The CDR3 bases are TGTGCCAGCAGCTTCTATGCCTGGCAGATGAACACTGAAGCTTTCTTT. This codes for CASSFYAWQMNTEAFF.